The rows below give T cell receptor beta chains drawn from one sample of a study of shared clonotypes between healthy human individuals. The assay was immunoSEQ multiplex PCR, and TCRdb's table has in-frame clones only and misses some. The table has more than 2 million clones, 95% seen once; the top ten hold 0.13%. Sequenced input: naive CD4+ T cells sorted from blood. These receptors all come from a young man in good health. Each CDR3 is given with its conserved first and last residue.

j_call cdr3_length v_call cdr3_aa
TRBJ1-6 17 TRBV7-9 CASSLETPFSYNSPLHF
TRBJ2-7 14 TRBV18 CASSPLQGAGEQYF
TRBJ2-2 15 TRBV5-1 CASSGGTTDTGELFF
TRBJ1-4 14 TRBV6-5 CASSPGGRSEKLFF
TRBJ2-3 15 TRBV5-1 CASSLGLWSTDTQYF
TRBJ2-7 15 TRBV6-5 CASSPLAGGPREQYF
TRBJ2-5 12 TRBV6-5 CASTPAGETQYF
TRBJ1-1 16 TRBV14 CASSLGTGILNTEAFF
TRBJ1-1 16 TRBV5-1 CASSLGGRTGSTEAFF
TRBJ1-5 14 TRBV7-2 CASSLTGGYQPQHF
TRBJ2-1 14 TRBV13 CASSFRGTYNEQFF
TRBJ2-3 12 TRBV25-1 CASSGNTDTQYF
TRBJ1-6 14 TRBV18 CASSPVRDNSPLHF
TRBJ1-6 11 TRBV30 CAWSVRGPLHF
TRBJ1-2 14 TRBV5-5 CASSFGQGNYGYTF
TRBJ2-1 15 TRBV6-6 CASSRTGLSYNEQFF
TRBJ2-5 13 TRBV7-9 CASSQGQGETQYF
TRBJ1-2 14 TRBV7-9 CASSLQKGGNGYTF
TRBJ2-3 17 TRBV4-3 CASSRVAGPGTVDTQYF
TRBJ1-5 15 TRBV2 CASSSDRWSNQPQHF
TRBJ1-1 13 TRBV27 CASSLSGGREAFF
TRBJ2-7 12 TRBV6-6 CASRTGSYEQYF
TRBJ2-7 16 TRBV5-4 CASSIFSATSSYEQYF
TRBJ1-3 15 TRBV18 CASSPPGGEVNTIYF
TRBJ2-1 17 TRBV5-1 CASRERDYSTSYNEQFF
TRBJ2-3 15 TRBV6-6 CASRPGFSGTDTQYF
TRBJ2-5 13 TRBV6-6 CASRPGGSETQYF
TRBJ2-3 16 TRBV2 CASSVSLAGGSDTQYF
TRBJ2-1 15 TRBV18 CASSPRPSSYNEQFF